Included here is one T cell receptor (beta chain) sequence, with context. Its antigen is unknown. The sample comes from a study of beta chain features in type 1 diabetes. Reverse transcription of all isolated RNA meant that expressed TCRB transcripts were sequenced. Naive, central memory and regulatory T cell samples averaged about 3.6 million immunoSEQ reads each. Only in-frame clones appear in the TCRdb table, and some are missing; sequencing was by immunoSEQ multiplex PCR. Of 300,000 to 450,000 clones listed, over 9.5% are singletons. Findings and caveats of the study: Across all four CD4+ subsets, people with type 1 diabetes showed modestly shorter TCRB CDR3s. Patients' naive, central memory and Treg TCRB repertoires seemed closer to one another than those of healthy donors.

After removal of 2 bases from V and 5 bases from J, the junction contained 5 bases not matched to a gene. The CDR3 runs to 15 residues. The germline V gene has CDR1 SGHRS and CDR2 YFSETQ. This TCR derives from a woman aged 18-30 years with type 1 diabetes. The sample was naive CD4+ T cells from blood. This chain links TRBV5-1 with TRBJ2-1, with 9 positions matching TRBD2. This CDR3 is CASSFSGLADNEQFF. The CDR3 nucleotides are TGCGCCAGCAGCTTTTCGGGACTAGCTGACAATGAGCAGTTCTTC.